These 7 T cell receptor beta chains originate from one sample sequenced in a study of shared clonotypes between healthy human individuals. Clones were read by immunoSEQ multiplex PCR, and TCRdb kept only the in-frame ones, dropping some. The table includes some 1.5 million clones, approximately 98% detected once. The specimen sequenced was naive CD4+ T cells sorted from blood. Subset: CD45RA+ positively selected. The receptors derive from a man aged 30-40 years in good health.

This clone has a single count. The V gene is TRBV2, the J gene TRBJ1-3, with D maybe TRBD1 (5 bases). The CDR3 length is 14 residues. From germline, CDR1 is SNHLY and CDR2 FYNNEI. The V gene lost 4 bases and the J gene lost 4 bases, with 11 bases spanning the gap. CDR3 sequence: CASSVVGVGNTIYF. CDR3 nucleotides: TGTGCCAGCAGTGTTGTGGGGGTGGGAAACACCATATATTTT.

The gene calls are TRBV7-2 and TRBJ2-5; 10 positions agree with TRBD1. CDR3 length: 16 amino acids. V lost 5 bases, J lost 5 bases, and 11 bases stayed unmatched. Germline assignment: CDR1 SGHTA and CDR2 FQGNSA. The CDR3 protein is CASSRQGTGESETQYF. For the CDR3, the DNA is TGTGCCAGCAGCCGACAGGGGACAGGGGAATCGGAGACCCAGTACTTC.

The rearrangement uses TRBV7-9 and TRBJ2-2, with 11 bases lining up with TRBD2. V gave up 5 bases and J gave up 4 bases; unmatched junction bases: 6. The CDR3 totals 16 residues. CDR1 is SEHNR and CDR2 is FQNEAQ in the germline V gene (reference sequence). The CDR3 DNA reads TGTGCCAGCAGCAGACCGGGACTAGCGGTCACCGGGGAGCTGTTTTTT. Its protein is CASSRPGLAVTGELFF.

The chain is built from TRBV6-5 and TRBJ2-7, with 7 bases fitting TRBD1. J gave up 2 bases and V 6 bases, and 10 bases lay outside the gene matches. Germline CDR1 and CDR2: MNHEY and SVGAGI. The CDR3 is 15 amino acids. The CDR3: CASRGDRHSTYEQYF. For the CDR3, the DNA is TGTGCCAGCAGGGGGGACAGACACTCCACCTACGAGCAGTACTTC.

This chain links TRBV2 with TRBJ2-7; no definite D call. The V gene lost 1 base and the J gene lost 6 bases, with 10 bases spanning the gap. The V gene's germline CDR1 is SNHLY and CDR2 FYNNEI. The CDR3 has 13 amino acids. CDR3 bases: TGTGCCAGCAGTGAAGAGCATGGGGTCGAGCAGTACTTC. This gives the protein CASSEEHGVEQYF. Combining the CDR3 with reference TRBV2 and TRBJ2-7 gives the whole variable domain EPEVTQTPSHQVTQMGQEVILRCVPISNHLYFYWYRQILGQKVEFLVSFYNNEISEKSEIFDDQFSVERPDGSNFTLKIRSTKLEDSAMYFCASSEEHGVEQYFGPGTRLTVT.

The chain joins TRBV10-3 to TRBJ2-1, with 7 bases fitting TRBD2. The CDR3 extends over 14 amino acids. V shed 4 bases and J 2 bases; nucleotides not matched to a gene: 2. Per the germline V gene, CDR1 is ENHRY and CDR2 is SYGVKD. In nucleotides, the CDR3 is TGTGCCATCAGTGCGGGAGGTCCCTACAATGAGCAGTTCTTC. Its translation: CAISAGGPYNEQFF.

A remark on this clone: This same CDR3 is encoded by further DNA sequences in the sample. The chain is built from TRBV11-3 and TRBJ2-2, with D perhaps matching TRBD2 (6 bases). V dropped 3 bases and J dropped 5 bases, with 7 bases sitting between them. Germline CDR1 SGHNT, CDR2 YENEEA. CDR3 length: 13 residues. The CDR3 bases are TGTGCCAGCAGCTTGGCGGGGACCGGGGAGCTGTTTTTT. Encoded protein: CASSLAGTGELFF. The entire variable domain, with the rest obtained from reference TRBV11-3 and TRBJ2-2, is as follows: EAGVVQSPRYKIIEKKQPVAFWCNPISGHNTLYWYLQNLGQGPELLIRYENEEAVDDSQLPKDRFSAERLKGVDSTLKIQPAELGDSAVYLCASSLAGTGELFFGEGSRLTVL.